The entry below describes one T cell receptor beta chain. Its antigen is still unknown. TCRdb reprocessed the reads with MiXCR, giving one entry per CDR3 protein. The table includes some 800,000 distinct CDR3 sequences, 25% to 35% detected once. With 4 bases clipped from V and 6 bases from J, the junction kept 11 bases outside the gene matches. The germline CDR1 and CDR2 sequences are SEHNR and FQNEAQ (reference sequence). This CDR3 comprises 15 residues. This specimen belongs to a study of T cell repertoires in cytomegalovirus infection. Looking at the study overall: As its CMV epitopes, the study selected recently identified HLA-C-restricted and well-studied HLA-B-restricted targets. Broader study findings: Carriage of CMV together with the relevant HLA was identifiable through cumulative public TCR beta family frequency.

The clonotype comes from a human donor in good health (CMV status not recorded). Some clones in this sample may be carry-over from other donors' samples. The input for sequencing was cultured CD8+ T cells from PBMCs, taken from culture after CMV antigen stimulation. The rearrangement uses TRBV7-9 and TRBJ1-2, with 7 bases lining up with TRBD1. In DNA form, the CDR3 reads TGTGCCAGCAGCTCTGATGAGGGGGCGATACATGGCTACACCTTC. Its protein product is CASSSDEGAIHGYTF.